A selection of T cell receptor beta chains follows, all from one sample in a study of cytomegalovirus exposure and HLA in healthy donors. Sequenced by immunoSEQ multiplex PCR; TCRdb stores in-frame clones only, minus some. The sample includes 180,000 or so clones, roughly 73% of them seen just once. The sequenced material came from PBMCs. The origin of the receptors is a woman aged 35 to 49 in good health and CMV-seropositive. CDR3s include the opening cysteine and the closing phenylalanine or tryptophan. Fields, in order: CDR3 DNA, CDR3 protein, J gene, V gene, clone size, D gene. A D gene is named only where the DNA matches it firmly. Clone size appears in some rows only: once, few, many, or a class for an expanded clone.

CDR3nt: TGTGCCAGCAGCCTAGCACAGGGGCGAGAGACCCAGTACTTC
CDR3aa: CASSLAQGRETQYF
j_gene: TRBJ2-5
v_gene: TRBV13
abundance: NA
d_gene: TRBD1

CDR3nt: TGTGCTAGCAGCTTAGGTTTAGGGAGCGAGCAGTACTTC
CDR3aa: CASSLGLGSEQYF
j_gene: TRBJ2-7
v_gene: TRBV7-7
abundance: NA
d_gene: NA

CDR3nt: TGTGCCAGCAGCGTAGGCGGGCAGTTCATCACAGATACGCAGTATTTT
CDR3aa: CASSVGGQFITDTQYF
j_gene: TRBJ2-3
v_gene: TRBV9
abundance: NA
d_gene: NA

CDR3nt: TGTGCCAGCAGTTTATCGACAGAAAAACTGTTTTTT
CDR3aa: CASSLSTEKLFF
j_gene: TRBJ1-4
v_gene: TRBV27
abundance: NA
d_gene: NA

CDR3nt: TGTGCCAGCAGCTTATACAGGGGCTATGGCTACACCTTC
CDR3aa: CASSLYRGYGYTF
j_gene: TRBJ1-2
v_gene: TRBV11-2
abundance: few
d_gene: TRBD1

CDR3nt: TGTGCCAGCAGCTTAGCGGCCAGGGGGCGCGGCTATGGCTACACCTTC
CDR3aa: CASSLAARGRGYGYTF
j_gene: TRBJ1-2
v_gene: TRBV7-9
abundance: NA
d_gene: TRBD1

CDR3nt: TGTGCCAGCAGGGGATACAGGGGGGAAGGTGGCAATCAGCCCCAGCATTTT
CDR3aa: CASRGYRGEGGNQPQHF
j_gene: TRBJ1-5
v_gene: TRBV2
abundance: NA
d_gene: TRBD1

CDR3nt: TGTGCCAGCAGCTTAGGCAGGGGGCTTGCTGAAGCTTTCTTT
CDR3aa: CASSLGRGLAEAFF
j_gene: TRBJ1-1
v_gene: TRBV7-2
abundance: NA
d_gene: TRBD1

CDR3nt: TGTGCCAGCAGCGCCAGGGGGCCTACCACTGAAGCTTTCTTT
CDR3aa: CASSARGPTTEAFF
j_gene: TRBJ1-1
v_gene: TRBV5-5
abundance: NA
d_gene: TRBD1

CDR3nt: TGTGCCAGTAGTATTTCCGCCAGCTCCTACGAGCAGTACTTC
CDR3aa: CASSISASSYEQYF
j_gene: TRBJ2-7
v_gene: TRBV19
abundance: NA
d_gene: NA

CDR3nt: TGTGCCAGCTCACTCGCACCGGGACAGGGATCTGAAGCTTTCTTT
CDR3aa: CASSLAPGQGSEAFF
j_gene: TRBJ1-1
v_gene: TRBV18
abundance: once
d_gene: TRBD1

CDR3nt: TGTGCCAGTAGTATGGGGAGTGATTGGGGACTAGCGGGAGATGATAGTCTGTTCTTC
CDR3aa: CASSMGSDWGLAGDDSLFF
j_gene: TRBJ2-1
v_gene: TRBV19
abundance: NA
d_gene: TRBD2

CDR3nt: TGTGCCAGCAGTTACGCTGACAGGGGCACAGATACGCAGTATTTT
CDR3aa: CASSYADRGTDTQYF
j_gene: TRBJ2-3
v_gene: TRBV6-5
abundance: NA
d_gene: TRBD1

CDR3nt: TGTGCCAGCCTCCCTTCACTAGCGGGACCGAACGAGCAGTACTTC
CDR3aa: CASLPSLAGPNEQYF
j_gene: TRBJ2-7
v_gene: TRBV6-1
abundance: NA
d_gene: TRBD2

CDR3nt: TGTGCCAGCAGCTCCGGAGGCCCGACCTTTCACGAGTACAATGAGCAGTTCTTC
CDR3aa: CASSSGGPTFHEYNEQFF
j_gene: TRBJ2-1
v_gene: TRBV5-4
abundance: few
d_gene: NA

CDR3nt: TGTGCCAGCAGTTACGATGGACAGGGTGGCTACACCTTC
CDR3aa: CASSYDGQGGYTF
j_gene: TRBJ1-2
v_gene: TRBV6-5
abundance: NA
d_gene: TRBD1

CDR3nt: TGTGCCAGCAGTTTTGTCAGTGATCAGCCCCAGCATTTT
CDR3aa: CASSFVSDQPQHF
j_gene: TRBJ1-5
v_gene: TRBV28
abundance: NA
d_gene: NA

CDR3nt: TGTGCCAGCAGTCAACGACAGGGGGCGGATGGCCACACCTTC
CDR3aa: CASSQRQGADGHTF
j_gene: TRBJ1-2
v_gene: TRBV28
abundance: NA
d_gene: TRBD1

CDR3nt: TGTGCCAGCAGAACCGGGACTAGCGGGGAGACCCAGTACTTC
CDR3aa: CASRTGTSGETQYF
j_gene: TRBJ2-5
v_gene: TRBV28
abundance: NA
d_gene: TRBD2

CDR3nt: TGTGCCAGCTCCCCCTTAGGAGCGGGAGGGCCAGGTGATACGCAGTATTTT
CDR3aa: CASSPLGAGGPGDTQYF
j_gene: TRBJ2-3
v_gene: TRBV18
abundance: few
d_gene: TRBD2

CDR3nt: TGTGCCAGTAGCACCCACAGGGGCGAGCAGTACTTC
CDR3aa: CASSTHRGEQYF
j_gene: TRBJ2-7
v_gene: TRBV19
abundance: NA
d_gene: TRBD1

CDR3nt: TGTGCCAGCAGTTACTCGGGTGGGGGGGTCTACGAGCAGTACTTC
CDR3aa: CASSYSGGGVYEQYF
j_gene: TRBJ2-7
v_gene: TRBV6-5
abundance: NA
d_gene: TRBD2

CDR3nt: TGTGCCAGCACCATGGACAGGGTCTACACCTTC
CDR3aa: CASTMDRVYTF
j_gene: TRBJ1-2
v_gene: TRBV6-1
abundance: once
d_gene: TRBD1

CDR3nt: TGTGCCAGCAGTTTACGACCGTCGGGAATTAACATTCAGTACTTC
CDR3aa: CASSLRPSGINIQYF
j_gene: TRBJ2-4
v_gene: TRBV28
abundance: NA
d_gene: NA

CDR3nt: TGCGCCAGCAGGGAGACGGGGATGCGCCTCTACGAGCAGTACTTC
CDR3aa: CASRETGMRLYEQYF
j_gene: TRBJ2-7
v_gene: TRBV10-2
abundance: NA
d_gene: NA

CDR3nt: TGTGCCACCAGCAGAGATCTTCGGTCAGGGAGGACCGACTGTGAAGCTTTCTTT
CDR3aa: CATSRDLRSGRTDCEAFF
j_gene: TRBJ1-1
v_gene: TRBV15
abundance: few
d_gene: NA

CDR3nt: TGCGCCAGCAGCCTCTCTAGCGGGAGATACAATGAGCAGTTCTTC
CDR3aa: CASSLSSGRYNEQFF
j_gene: TRBJ2-1
v_gene: TRBV5-1
abundance: few
d_gene: TRBD2

CDR3nt: TGTGCCAGCAGCTCCCGACAGGGTAGAGAAAAACTGTTTTTT
CDR3aa: CASSSRQGREKLFF
j_gene: TRBJ1-4
v_gene: TRBV13
abundance: NA
d_gene: TRBD1

CDR3nt: TGCGCCAGCAGTGAAATCGAGCGGGAGTCCTCAGATACGCAGTATTTT
CDR3aa: CASSEIERESSDTQYF
j_gene: TRBJ2-3
v_gene: TRBV10-1
abundance: NA
d_gene: TRBD2

CDR3nt: TGTGCCAGCAGTTTAGGAGGAGGGTCATTTTATGGCTACACCTTC
CDR3aa: CASSLGGGSFYGYTF
j_gene: TRBJ1-2
v_gene: TRBV28
abundance: NA
d_gene: NA

CDR3nt: TGCGCCAGCAGGCAGACTAGCGGGAGCTACGAGCAGTACTTC
CDR3aa: CASRQTSGSYEQYF
j_gene: TRBJ2-7
v_gene: TRBV5-1
abundance: NA
d_gene: TRBD2

CDR3nt: TGTGCCAGCAAGACTAGCGGGAGTGGTACGCAGTATTTT
CDR3aa: CASKTSGSGTQYF
j_gene: TRBJ2-3
v_gene: TRBV2
abundance: NA
d_gene: TRBD2

CDR3nt: TGTGCCAGCAGCAAGACTAGCGGTAGCACAGATACGCAGTATTTT
CDR3aa: CASSKTSGSTDTQYF
j_gene: TRBJ2-3
v_gene: TRBV7-2
abundance: once
d_gene: TRBD2

CDR3nt: TGTGCCAGCAGCAACCGGGACAGGGTCCGTGGCTACACCTTC
CDR3aa: CASSNRDRVRGYTF
j_gene: TRBJ1-2
v_gene: TRBV5-8
abundance: few
d_gene: TRBD1

CDR3nt: TGCGCCAGCAGCCAACCCGACAGGGGGAATATGGAGACCCAGTACTTC
CDR3aa: CASSQPDRGNMETQYF
j_gene: TRBJ2-5
v_gene: TRBV4-1
abundance: NA
d_gene: TRBD1

CDR3nt: TGCAGCGTTGTCCGGGACACTAGCTACGAGCAGTACTTC
CDR3aa: CSVVRDTSYEQYF
j_gene: TRBJ2-7
v_gene: TRBV29-1
abundance: NA
d_gene: NA

CDR3nt: TGTGCCAGCACACTACGACAGGGGGCTTACGAGCAGTACTTC
CDR3aa: CASTLRQGAYEQYF
j_gene: TRBJ2-7
v_gene: TRBV27
abundance: NA
d_gene: TRBD1

CDR3nt: TGTGCCAGCAGCTTAGATTTACGGGATACGCAGTATTTT
CDR3aa: CASSLDLRDTQYF
j_gene: TRBJ2-3
v_gene: TRBV7-8
abundance: NA
d_gene: NA

CDR3nt: TGTGCCAGCAGGGACAGGGCGGACTATCAGCCCCAGCATTTT
CDR3aa: CASRDRADYQPQHF
j_gene: TRBJ1-5
v_gene: TRBV28
abundance: NA
d_gene: TRBD1

CDR3nt: TGTGCTAGCAGCTTCCGCGACAGGGGCACAGATACGCAGTATTTT
CDR3aa: CASSFRDRGTDTQYF
j_gene: TRBJ2-3
v_gene: TRBV7-7
abundance: NA
d_gene: TRBD1

CDR3nt: TGTGCCAGCAGCTTGCCCGGACTAGCGGGAGATGATGAGCAGTTCTTC
CDR3aa: CASSLPGLAGDDEQFF
j_gene: TRBJ2-1
v_gene: TRBV5-4
abundance: NA
d_gene: TRBD2

CDR3nt: TGTGCCAGCAGTTTGGACAAGATGACCCAGTACTTC
CDR3aa: CASSLDKMTQYF
j_gene: TRBJ2-5
v_gene: TRBV27
abundance: NA
d_gene: NA

CDR3nt: TGTGCCAGCAGCGTAGCCCTACCCGGGGAGCTGTTTTTT
CDR3aa: CASSVALPGELFF
j_gene: TRBJ2-2
v_gene: TRBV7-2
abundance: NA
d_gene: NA

CDR3nt: TGTGCCAGCAGTTTGTTCCAGGGGGCTAATAGGAACACCATATATTTT
CDR3aa: CASSLFQGANRNTIYF
j_gene: TRBJ1-3
v_gene: TRBV28
abundance: NA
d_gene: TRBD1

CDR3nt: TGTGCCAGCAGCTCCCCAGGTGCAACTAATGAAAAACTGTTTTTT
CDR3aa: CASSSPGATNEKLFF
j_gene: TRBJ1-4
v_gene: TRBV7-2
abundance: NA
d_gene: NA

CDR3nt: TGCGCCAGCAGCGGGGACAGGAATCAGCCCCAGCATTTT
CDR3aa: CASSGDRNQPQHF
j_gene: TRBJ1-5
v_gene: TRBV10-1
abundance: few
d_gene: TRBD1

CDR3nt: TGCAGCGTACGCGAGGGGGATTGGAACGAGCAGTACTTC
CDR3aa: CSVREGDWNEQYF
j_gene: TRBJ2-7
v_gene: TRBV29-1
abundance: NA
d_gene: NA

CDR3nt: TGCAGCGTTTATGGTGGCGGGGAATACGAGCAGTACTTC
CDR3aa: CSVYGGGEYEQYF
j_gene: TRBJ2-7
v_gene: TRBV29-1
abundance: NA
d_gene: NA

CDR3nt: TGTGCCAGTAGTATCTCGGGGGGGGTGACTGAAGCTTTCTTT
CDR3aa: CASSISGGVTEAFF
j_gene: TRBJ1-1
v_gene: TRBV19
abundance: few
d_gene: NA

CDR3nt: TGTGCCAGCAGCCCAGAGGTACGCGGGGAAAAACTGTTTTTT
CDR3aa: CASSPEVRGEKLFF
j_gene: TRBJ1-4
v_gene: TRBV9
abundance: NA
d_gene: NA

CDR3nt: TGTGCCAGCTCACGTAGTCCCTATAGGACTAGCGGGAGTGAGGAGACCCAGTACTTC
CDR3aa: CASSRSPYRTSGSEETQYF
j_gene: TRBJ2-5
v_gene: TRBV18
abundance: NA
d_gene: TRBD2